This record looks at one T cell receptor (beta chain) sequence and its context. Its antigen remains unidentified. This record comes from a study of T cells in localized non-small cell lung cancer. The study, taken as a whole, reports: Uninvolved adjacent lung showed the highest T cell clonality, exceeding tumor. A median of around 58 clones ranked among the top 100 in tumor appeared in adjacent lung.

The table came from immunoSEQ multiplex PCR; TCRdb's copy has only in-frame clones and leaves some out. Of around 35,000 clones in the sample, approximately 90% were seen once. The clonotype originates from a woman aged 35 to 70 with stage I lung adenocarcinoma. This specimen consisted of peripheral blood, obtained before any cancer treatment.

The CDR3, as DNA: TGTGCCAGCAGCCAATCCGGGACAAGTACTAGCACAGATACGCAGTATTTT. Translating gives CASSQSGTSTSTDTQYF. The rearrangement links TRBV16 to TRBJ2-3; perhaps TRBD1 as D (6 bases). Between the trimmed V and J ends, which lost 0 bases and 0 bases, there was a span of 13 bases. Germline V gene lookup returns CDR1 KGHSY and CDR2 FQNENV. CDR3 size: 17 residues.